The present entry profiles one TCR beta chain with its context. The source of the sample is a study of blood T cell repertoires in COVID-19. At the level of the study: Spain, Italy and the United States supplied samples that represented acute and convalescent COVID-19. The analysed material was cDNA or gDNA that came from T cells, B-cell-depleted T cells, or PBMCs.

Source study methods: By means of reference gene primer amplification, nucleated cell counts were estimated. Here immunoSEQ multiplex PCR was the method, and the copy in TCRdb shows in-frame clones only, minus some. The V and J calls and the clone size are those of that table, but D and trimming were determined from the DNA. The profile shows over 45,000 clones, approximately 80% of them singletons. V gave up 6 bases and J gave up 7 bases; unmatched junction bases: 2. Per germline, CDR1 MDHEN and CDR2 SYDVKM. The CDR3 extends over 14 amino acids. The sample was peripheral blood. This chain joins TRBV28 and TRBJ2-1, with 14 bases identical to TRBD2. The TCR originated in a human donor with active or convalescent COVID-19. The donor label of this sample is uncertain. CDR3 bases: TGTGCCAGCAGCCGGACTAGCGGGAGGAATGAGCAGTTCTTC. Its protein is CASSRTSGRNEQFF. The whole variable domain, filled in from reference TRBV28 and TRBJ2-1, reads DVKVTQSSRYLVKRTGEKVFLECVQDMDHENMFWYRQDPGLGLRLIYFSYDVKMKEKGDIPEGYSVSREKKERFSLILESASTNQTSMYLCASSRTSGRNEQFFGPGTRLTVL.